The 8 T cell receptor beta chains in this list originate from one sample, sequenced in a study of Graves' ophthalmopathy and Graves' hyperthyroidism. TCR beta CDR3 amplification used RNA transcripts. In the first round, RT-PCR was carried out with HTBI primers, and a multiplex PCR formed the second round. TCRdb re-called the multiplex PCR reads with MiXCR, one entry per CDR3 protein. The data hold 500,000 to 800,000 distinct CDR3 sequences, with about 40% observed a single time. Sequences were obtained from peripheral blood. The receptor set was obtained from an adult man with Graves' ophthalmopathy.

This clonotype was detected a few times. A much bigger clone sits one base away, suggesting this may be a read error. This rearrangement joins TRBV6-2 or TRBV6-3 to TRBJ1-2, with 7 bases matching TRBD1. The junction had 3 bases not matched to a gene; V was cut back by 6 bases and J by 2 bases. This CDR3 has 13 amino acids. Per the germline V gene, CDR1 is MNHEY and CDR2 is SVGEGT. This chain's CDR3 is CASRPDRNYGYTF. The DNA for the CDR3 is TGTGCCAGCAGGCCGGACAGGAACTATGGCTACACCTTC.

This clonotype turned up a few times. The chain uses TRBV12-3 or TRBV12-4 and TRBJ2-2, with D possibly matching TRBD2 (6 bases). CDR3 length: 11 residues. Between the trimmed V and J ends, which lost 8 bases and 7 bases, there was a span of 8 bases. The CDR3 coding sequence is TGTGCCAGCTGGGGAGGCGGGGAGCTGTTTTTT. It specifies CASWGGGELFF.

The CDR3 DNA reads as TGTGCCTCGCGCGCCAGCAGGAGCGGGTACGAGCAGTACTTC. Protein: CASRASRSGYEQYF. The J gene is TRBJ2-7, the V gene TRBV10-3; a possible D gene is TRBD2 (6 bases). Trimming pared 11 bases from V and 4 bases from J, leaving 21 bases between. The germline gives CDR1 ENHRY, CDR2 SYGVKD. The CDR3 length is 14 residues.

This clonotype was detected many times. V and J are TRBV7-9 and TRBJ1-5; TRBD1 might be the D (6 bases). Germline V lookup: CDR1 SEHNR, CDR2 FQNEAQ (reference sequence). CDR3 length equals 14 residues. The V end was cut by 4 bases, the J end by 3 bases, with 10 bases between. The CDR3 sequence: CASSSGEVNQPQHF. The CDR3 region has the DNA TGTGCCAGCAGCTCAGGGGAAGTCAATCAGCCCCAGCATTTT.

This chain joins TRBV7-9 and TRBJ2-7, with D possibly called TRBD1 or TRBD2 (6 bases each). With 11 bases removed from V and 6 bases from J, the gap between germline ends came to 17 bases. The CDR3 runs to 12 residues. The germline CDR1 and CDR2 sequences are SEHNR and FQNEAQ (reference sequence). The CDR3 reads CAASPGAAEQYF. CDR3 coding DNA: TGTGCCGCCAGCCCGGGGGCCGCCGAGCAGTACTTC.

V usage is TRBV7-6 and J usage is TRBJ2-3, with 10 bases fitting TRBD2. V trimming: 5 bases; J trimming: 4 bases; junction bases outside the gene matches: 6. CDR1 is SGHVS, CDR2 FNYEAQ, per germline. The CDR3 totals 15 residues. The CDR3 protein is CASSLQLAGADTQYF. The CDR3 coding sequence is TGTGCCAGCAGCCTACAGCTAGCGGGAGCAGATACGCAGTATTTT.

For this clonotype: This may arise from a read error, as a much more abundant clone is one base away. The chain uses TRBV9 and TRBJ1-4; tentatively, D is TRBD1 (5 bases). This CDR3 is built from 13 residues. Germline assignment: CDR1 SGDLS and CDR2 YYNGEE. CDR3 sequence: CASSSGVGEKLVF. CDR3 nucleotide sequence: TGTGCCAGCTCGTCGGGGGTTGGTGAAAAACTGGTTTTT.

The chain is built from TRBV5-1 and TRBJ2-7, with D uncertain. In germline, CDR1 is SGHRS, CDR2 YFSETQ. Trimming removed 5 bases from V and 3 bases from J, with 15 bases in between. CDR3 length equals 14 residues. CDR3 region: CASSRSDRDYEQYF. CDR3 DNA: TGCGCCAGCAGTCGGTCGGACCGAGACTACGAGCAGTACTTC.